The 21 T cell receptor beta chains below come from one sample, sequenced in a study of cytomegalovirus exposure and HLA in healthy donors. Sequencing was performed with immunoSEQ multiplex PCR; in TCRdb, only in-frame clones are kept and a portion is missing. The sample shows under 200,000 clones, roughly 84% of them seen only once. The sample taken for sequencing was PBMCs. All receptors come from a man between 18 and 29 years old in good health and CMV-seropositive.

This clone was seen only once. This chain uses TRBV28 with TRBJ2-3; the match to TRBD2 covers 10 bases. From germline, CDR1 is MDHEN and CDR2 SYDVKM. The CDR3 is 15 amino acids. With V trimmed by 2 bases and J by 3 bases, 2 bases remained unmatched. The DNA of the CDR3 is TGTGCCAGCAGTTTAACTAGCGGGATTACAGATACGCAGTATTTT. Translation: CASSLTSGITDTQYF.

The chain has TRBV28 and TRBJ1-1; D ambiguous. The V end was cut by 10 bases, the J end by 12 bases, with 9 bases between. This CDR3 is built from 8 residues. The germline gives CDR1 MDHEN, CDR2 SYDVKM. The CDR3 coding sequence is TGTGCCACGAGTATAACTTTCTTT. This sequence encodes CATSITFF.

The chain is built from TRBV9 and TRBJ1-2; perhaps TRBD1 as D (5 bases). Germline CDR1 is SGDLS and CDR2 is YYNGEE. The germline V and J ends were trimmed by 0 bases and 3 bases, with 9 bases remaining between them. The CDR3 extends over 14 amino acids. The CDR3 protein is CASSVDRQHYGYTF. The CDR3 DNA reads TGTGCCAGCAGCGTAGACCGACAGCACTATGGCTACACCTTC.

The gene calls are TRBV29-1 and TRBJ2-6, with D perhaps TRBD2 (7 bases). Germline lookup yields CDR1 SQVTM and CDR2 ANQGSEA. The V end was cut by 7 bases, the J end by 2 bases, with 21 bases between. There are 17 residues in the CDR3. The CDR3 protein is CSADLLGGGPGANVLTF. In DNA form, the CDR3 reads TGCAGCGCAGATCTCTTGGGAGGGGGTCCTGGGGCCAACGTCCTGACTTTC.

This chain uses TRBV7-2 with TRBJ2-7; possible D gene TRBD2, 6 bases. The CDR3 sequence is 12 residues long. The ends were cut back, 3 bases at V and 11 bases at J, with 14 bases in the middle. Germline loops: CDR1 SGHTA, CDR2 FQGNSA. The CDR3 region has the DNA TGTGCCAGCAGCTTGTCCGGGGGTGAGAAGTACTTC. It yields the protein CASSLSGGEKYF.

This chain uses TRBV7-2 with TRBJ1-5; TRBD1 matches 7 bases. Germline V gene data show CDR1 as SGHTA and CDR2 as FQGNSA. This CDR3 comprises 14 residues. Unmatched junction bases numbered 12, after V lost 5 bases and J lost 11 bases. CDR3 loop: CASSTQGHPNAQHF. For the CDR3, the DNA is TGTGCCAGCAGCACACAGGGGCACCCGAACGCCCAGCATTTT. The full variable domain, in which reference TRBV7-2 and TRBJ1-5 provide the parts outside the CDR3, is GAGVSQSPSNKVTEKGKDVELRCDPISGHTALYWYRQSLGQGLEFLIYFQGNSAPDKSGLPSDRFSAERTGGSVSTLTIQRTQQEDSAVYLCASSTQGHPNAQHFGDGTRLSIL.

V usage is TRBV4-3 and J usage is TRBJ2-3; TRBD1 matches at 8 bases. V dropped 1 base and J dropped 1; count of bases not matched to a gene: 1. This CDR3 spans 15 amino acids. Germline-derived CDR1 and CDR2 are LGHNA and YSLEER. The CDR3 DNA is TGCGCCAGCAGCCAAGTGGGACAGGGCACAGATACGCAGTATTTT. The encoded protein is CASSQVGQGTDTQYF.

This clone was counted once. This chain's CDR3 is CASSFRGGGNTQYF. The CDR3 DNA reads TGTGCCAGCAGCTTCCGAGGGGGGGGGAATACGCAGTATTTT. The rearrangement uses TRBV7-8 and TRBJ2-3, with D maybe TRBD2 (7 bases). The CDR3 sequence is 14 residues long. Germline V gene lookup returns CDR1 SGHVS and CDR2 FQNEAQ. V lost 3 bases, J lost 7 bases, and 14 bases lay in between.

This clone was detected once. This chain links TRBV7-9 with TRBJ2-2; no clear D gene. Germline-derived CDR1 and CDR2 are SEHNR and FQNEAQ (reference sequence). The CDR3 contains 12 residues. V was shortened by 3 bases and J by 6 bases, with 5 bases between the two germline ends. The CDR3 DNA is TGTGCCAGCAGCTTCCAGGCCGGGGAGCTGTTTTTT. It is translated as CASSFQAGELFF.

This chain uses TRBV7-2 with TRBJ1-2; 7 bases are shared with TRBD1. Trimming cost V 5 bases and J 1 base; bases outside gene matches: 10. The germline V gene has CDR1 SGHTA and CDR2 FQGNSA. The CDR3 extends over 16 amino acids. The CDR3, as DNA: TGTGCCAGCAGCCGAATACAGGGGCGGGGTAACTATGGCTACACCTTC. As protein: CASSRIQGRGNYGYTF.

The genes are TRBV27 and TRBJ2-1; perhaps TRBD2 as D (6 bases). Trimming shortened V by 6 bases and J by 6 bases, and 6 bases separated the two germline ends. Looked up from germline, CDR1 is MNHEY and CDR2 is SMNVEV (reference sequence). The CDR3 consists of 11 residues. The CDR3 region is CASRGGNEQFF. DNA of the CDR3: TGTGCCAGCAGGGGGGGCAATGAGCAGTTCTTC.

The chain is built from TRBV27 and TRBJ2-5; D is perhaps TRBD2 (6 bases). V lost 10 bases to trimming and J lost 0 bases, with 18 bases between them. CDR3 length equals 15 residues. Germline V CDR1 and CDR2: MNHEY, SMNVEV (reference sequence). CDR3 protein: CATRRGRAHQETQYF. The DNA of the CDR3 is TGTGCCACCAGGCGGGGTAGGGCCCACCAAGAGACCCAGTACTTC.

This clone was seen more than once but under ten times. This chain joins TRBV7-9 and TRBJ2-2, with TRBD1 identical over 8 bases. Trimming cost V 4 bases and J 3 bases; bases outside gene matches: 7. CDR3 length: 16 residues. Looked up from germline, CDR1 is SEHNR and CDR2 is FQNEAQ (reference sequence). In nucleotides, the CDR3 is TGTGCCAGCAGCTCACCGACAGGGGCATACACCGGGGAGCTGTTTTTT. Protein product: CASSSPTGAYTGELFF.

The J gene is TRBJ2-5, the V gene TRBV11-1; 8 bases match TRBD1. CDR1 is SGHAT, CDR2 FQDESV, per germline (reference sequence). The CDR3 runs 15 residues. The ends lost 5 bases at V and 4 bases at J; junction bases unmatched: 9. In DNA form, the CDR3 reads TGTGCCAGCAGCCCGACAGGGGAGAGGGGAGAGACCCAGTACTTC. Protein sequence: CASSPTGERGETQYF.

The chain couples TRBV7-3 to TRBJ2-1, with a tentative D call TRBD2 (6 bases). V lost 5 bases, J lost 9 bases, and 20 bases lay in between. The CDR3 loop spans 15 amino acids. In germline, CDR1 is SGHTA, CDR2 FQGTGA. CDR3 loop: CASSRRREIDGEQFF. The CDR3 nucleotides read TGTGCCAGCAGCCGACGGAGGGAGATCGACGGTGAGCAGTTCTTC. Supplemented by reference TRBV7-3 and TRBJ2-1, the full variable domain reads GAGVSQTPSNKVTEKGKYVELRCDPISGHTALYWYRQSLGQGPEFLIYFQGTGAADDSGLPNDRFFAVRPEGSVSTLKIQRTERGDSAVYLCASSRRREIDGEQFFGPGTRLTVL.

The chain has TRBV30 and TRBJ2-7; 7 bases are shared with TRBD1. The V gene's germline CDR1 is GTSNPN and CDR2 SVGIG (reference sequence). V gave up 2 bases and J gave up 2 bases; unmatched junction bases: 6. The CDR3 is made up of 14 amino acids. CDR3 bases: TGTGCCTGGAGTCCCGGACAGGACCCCTACGAGCAGTACTTC. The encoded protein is CAWSPGQDPYEQYF.

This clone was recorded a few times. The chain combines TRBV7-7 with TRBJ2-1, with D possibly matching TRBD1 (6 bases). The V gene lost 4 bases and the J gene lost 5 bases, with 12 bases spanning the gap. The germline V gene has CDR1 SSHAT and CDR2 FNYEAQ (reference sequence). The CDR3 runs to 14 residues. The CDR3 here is CASSSIGTHNEQFF. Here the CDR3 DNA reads TGTGCCAGCAGCTCTATAGGGACACACAATGAGCAGTTCTTC. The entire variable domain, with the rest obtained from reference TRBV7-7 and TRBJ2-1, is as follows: GAGVSQSPRYKVTKRGQDVTLRCDPISSHATLYWYQQALGQGPEFLTYFNYEAQPDKSGLPSDRFSAERPEGSISTLTIQRTEQRDSAMYRCASSSIGTHNEQFFGPGTRLTVL.

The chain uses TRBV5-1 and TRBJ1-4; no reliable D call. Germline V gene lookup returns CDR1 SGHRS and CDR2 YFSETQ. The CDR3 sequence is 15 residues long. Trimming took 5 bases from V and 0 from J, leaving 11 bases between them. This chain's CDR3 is CASRSAGPTNEKLFF. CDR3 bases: TGCGCCAGCAGGTCCGCCGGTCCAACTAATGAAAAACTGTTTTTT.

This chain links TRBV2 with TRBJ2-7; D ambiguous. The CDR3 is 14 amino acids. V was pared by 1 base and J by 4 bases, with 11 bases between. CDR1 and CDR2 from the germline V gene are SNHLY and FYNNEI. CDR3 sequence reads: CASSEGNSIYEQYF. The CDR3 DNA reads TGTGCCAGCAGTGAAGGGAACAGTATTTACGAGCAGTACTTC.

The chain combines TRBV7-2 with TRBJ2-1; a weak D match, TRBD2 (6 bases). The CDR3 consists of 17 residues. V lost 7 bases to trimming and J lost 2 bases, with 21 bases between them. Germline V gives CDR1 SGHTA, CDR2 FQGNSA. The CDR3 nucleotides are TGTGCCAGCAACCGGACTAACAAGACAAGGCCCTACAATGAGCAGTTCTTC. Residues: CASNRTNKTRPYNEQFF.

In DNA form, the CDR3 reads TGCGCCAGCAGCGTAACTAGCGGGAGTAGCGAGCAGTACTTC. Translated: CASSVTSGSSEQYF. The V gene is TRBV5-1, the J gene TRBJ2-7; 11 nucleotides line up with TRBD2. Trimming cost V 4 bases and J 6 bases; bases outside gene matches: 6. The CDR3 sequence is 14 residues long. From germline, CDR1 is SGHRS and CDR2 YFSETQ.